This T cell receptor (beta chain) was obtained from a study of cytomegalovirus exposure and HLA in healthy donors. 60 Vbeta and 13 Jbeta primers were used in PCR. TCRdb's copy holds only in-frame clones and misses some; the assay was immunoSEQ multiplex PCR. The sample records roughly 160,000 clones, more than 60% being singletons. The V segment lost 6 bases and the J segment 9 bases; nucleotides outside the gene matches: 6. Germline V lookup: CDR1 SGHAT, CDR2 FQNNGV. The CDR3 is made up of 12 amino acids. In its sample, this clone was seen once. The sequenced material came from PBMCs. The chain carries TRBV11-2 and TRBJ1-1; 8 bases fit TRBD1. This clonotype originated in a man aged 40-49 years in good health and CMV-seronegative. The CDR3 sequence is CASRDGQGKAFF. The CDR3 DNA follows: TGTGCCAGCAGGGATGGACAGGGCAAAGCTTTCTTT.